The entry below gives a single T cell receptor (beta chain) sequence along with its context. The antigen is unknown. Germline V gene sequence: CDR1 SGDLS, CDR2 YYNGEE. Trimming cost V 0 bases and J 4 bases, with 19 bases left between them. The length of the CDR3 is 18 residues. The data were produced by immunoSEQ multiplex PCR, yet TCRdb's version contains in-frame clones alone and is incomplete. The data contain roughly 180,000 clones, 85% to 90% of them seen just once; the ten biggest clones take up 6% to 8%. This specimen belongs to a study of T cell responses to AZD1222 COVID-19 vaccine. General study points: Nearly half of spike-specific TCRs reportedly target unmutated variant regions. Recipients of two AZD1222 doses showed rising Spike-specific TCR breadth and depth. Vaccine-associated CD4 TCRs spanned spike, dominant at 160-218 and 743-854.

Sequences were derived from peripheral blood, sampled on day 0 of AZD1222 vaccination. This receptor was identified in an adult in good health. This chain links TRBV9 with TRBJ2-2; D not resolved. CDR3 in DNA: TGTGCCAGCAGCGTAGGACGACCATTCCAAGTCACCACCGGGGAGCTGTTTTTT. The encoded protein is CASSVGRPFQVTTGELFF.